This T cell receptor beta chain is drawn from a study of blood T cell repertoires in COVID-19 (dated by TCRdb to 2020 to 2021). Concerning the study at large: The collaborator samples originated in the United States, Italy and Spain and spanned the acute and convalescent phases of COVID-19. The prospective study material was composed of cDNA or gDNA derived from T cells, B-cell-depleted T cells, or PBMCs. Deeply sampled blood TCRbeta repertoires from subjects exposed to, actively infected with, or recovered from COVID-19 were included in the dataset. The repertoires were released in a freely available public database intended as a resource for research on the immune response to SARS-CoV-2. The samples were drawn from two sources: the first 160 participants of the ongoing ImmuneRACE study, and over 1,000 subjects contributed by 6 global collaborators. Sample metadata almost always included a de-identified subject ID, COVID-19 status, age in years and sex. Where available, HLA class I and class II types were obtained from metadata supplied by the sample provider rather than from assay-based typing.

Study-level results and caveats: The quantity of clinical and demographic metadata differed by source and by participant and was supplied without curation.

Samples from volunteer blood donors who had recovered from COVID-19 were contributed by a second Seattle source. Collaborating institutions collected whole blood in K2EDTA tubes following their own protocols. Collaborator samples were shipped for TCRbeta analysis as frozen whole blood, isolated PBMCs, or DNA extracted from either sample type. CDR1 SGHNT and CDR2 YENEEA were looked up in the germline V gene. CDR3 length: 15 amino acids, cysteine to phenylalanine. Of all the DNA, just the CDR3 is kept, 45 bases in frame from base 1. V and J are trimmed by 1 base and 5 bases, and the gene matches miss 4 bases of the junction. Worth noting for this clone: Its target antigen remains unknown. No base quality values were provided; no much bigger clone lies one nucleotide off.

TCRbeta CDR3 regions were amplified from genomic DNA using the immunoSEQ Assay, a bias-controlled multiplex PCR. In the paper's pipeline: The number of nucleated cells in each sample was estimated by amplification of reference gene primers within the assay. To quantify the absolute abundance of each unique TCRbeta CDR3 rearrangement, sequence reads were collapsed and filtered. For each sample, productive Simpson clonality was calculated as the square root of Simpson's diversity index over productive rearrangements. The immuneACCESS repertoire file appears here via TCRdb, limited to in-frame rearrangements. These files lack a portion of the clones; in checked studies, under half of the deficit traces to unresolved V genes, and the cause of the others is not known. V and J calls and clone size are those listed in that table; D and trimming were worked out from the DNA. Here the sample has 150,000 to 200,000 clones; roughly nine tenths occur a single time. The ten largest make up 1.5% to 2% of the sample.

This clonotype originated in a man younger than 35 who had recovered from COVID-19. In this chain, TRBV11-3 is recombined with TRBJ2-5; TRBD1 matches 10 bases in the middle. Sequencing was carried out using peripheral blood. The CDR3 is CASSLGQGASETQYF. The sequenced DNA: TGTGCCAGCAGCTTAGGACAGGGGGCCTCGGAGACCCAGTACTTC.